This T cell receptor (beta chain) appears in the sequencing data of a study of vaccination effects on CD4 cells after COVID-19. Background on the study: Everyone in the study got two shots of either the BNT162b2 or mRNA-1273 vaccine.

The CDR3 runs 15 residues. V was trimmed by 4 bases and J by 5 bases, leaving 17 bases between them. Looked up from germline, CDR1 is MNHEY and CDR2 is SVGEGT. Antigen-specific CD4+ T cell clonotypes were called by their expansion after viral peptide-pool culture in ViraFEST. The culture ran for roughly ten days before CD4+ T cells were isolated. Recipients of the vaccine had no prior SARS-CoV-2 infection and negative nucleocapsid antibodies. The data were produced by immunoSEQ multiplex PCR, yet TCRdb's version contains in-frame clones alone and is incomplete. Of tens of thousands of clones in the sample, 65% to 85% were seen once. Remarks on this clone: The antigen is not known.

The TCR comes from a human donor who received a COVID-19 vaccine. Sequenced material: CD4+ T cells from PBMCs cultured with HCoV-OC43 spike peptides, taken before COVID-19 vaccination. Documented subset: HCoV-OC43 spike overlapping peptide pool stimulation. J is TRBJ1-2 and V is TRBV6-2 or TRBV6-3; tentatively, D is TRBD1 (6 bases). This chain's CDR3 is CASSSTGVTGYGYTF. The CDR3 nucleotides read TGTGCCAGCAGTTCGACAGGAGTGACGGGATATGGCTACACCTTC.